The rows below give T cell receptor beta chains drawn from one sample of a study of T-cell memory formation after mild COVID-19. TCRdb redid the calling of the 5' RACE reads with MiXCR, one entry per CDR3 protein. The data hold approximately 560,000 distinct CDR3 sequences, with 15% to 20% observed a single time. Sequencing input: PBMCs or a T cell subset sorted from them (not recorded which). These receptors originate from an adult woman who had mild COVID-19 (a few samples of this study predate the infection). Cell type and time point are not known. CDR3s include the opening cysteine and the closing phenylalanine or tryptophan. Each record gives: J gene, V gene, D gene, clone size, CDR3 protein, CDR3 DNA. The D gene is left open where the match is weak. The size entry is marked missing in some rows and otherwise reads once, few, many or a size class.

j_call: TRBJ2-4
v_call: TRBV5-5
d_call: TRBD1
clone_size: -
cdr3_aa: CASSPRTGTGAKNIQYF
cdr3_nt: TGTGCCAGCAGCCCAAGGACAGGGACTGGGGCCAAAAACATTCAGTACTTC

j_call: TRBJ1-5
v_call: TRBV15
d_call: -
clone_size: -
cdr3_aa: CATSRDRGQEQPQHF
cdr3_nt: TGTGCCACCAGCAGAGATCGGGGTCAGGAGCAGCCCCAGCATTTT

j_call: TRBJ2-1
v_call: TRBV27
d_call: -
clone_size: -
cdr3_aa: CASSLFGEFNDEQFF
cdr3_nt: TGTGCCAGCAGTTTATTTGGAGAATTTAACGATGAGCAGTTCTTC

j_call: TRBJ2-3
v_call: TRBV5-1
d_call: TRBD2
clone_size: few
cdr3_aa: CASSIGLAASTDTQYF
cdr3_nt: TGCGCCAGCAGCATTGGACTAGCGGCTAGCACAGATACGCAGTATTTT

j_call: TRBJ2-7
v_call: TRBV7-9
d_call: -
clone_size: few
cdr3_aa: CASSLSHEQYF
cdr3_nt: TGTGCCAGCAGCCTCTCACACGAGCAGTACTTC

j_call: TRBJ2-2
v_call: TRBV27
d_call: -
clone_size: few
cdr3_aa: CASSLSGARNTGELFF
cdr3_nt: TGTGCCAGCAGTTTATCCGGGGCTCGGAACACCGGGGAGCTGTTTTTT

j_call: TRBJ2-1
v_call: TRBV4-1
d_call: -
clone_size: few
cdr3_aa: CASSQEGAWSSYNEQFF
cdr3_nt: TGCGCCAGCAGCCAAGAGGGAGCCTGGAGCTCCTACAATGAGCAGTTCTTC

j_call: TRBJ1-4
v_call: TRBV12-3/TRBV12-4
d_call: TRBD1
clone_size: -
cdr3_aa: CASSPRTGAREKLFF
cdr3_nt: TGTGCCAGCAGTCCGCGGACAGGGGCCCGGGAAAAACTGTTTTTT

j_call: TRBJ1-1
v_call: TRBV5-1
d_call: -
clone_size: -
cdr3_aa: CASSLAMGNTEAFF
cdr3_nt: TGCGCCAGCAGCTTGGCGATGGGGAACACTGAAGCTTTCTTT

j_call: TRBJ1-5
v_call: TRBV7-9
d_call: TRBD1
clone_size: -
cdr3_aa: CASSLEGTGKQPQHF
cdr3_nt: TGTGCCAGCAGCTTAGAGGGGACAGGAAAGCAGCCCCAGCATTTT

j_call: TRBJ1-6
v_call: TRBV11-3
d_call: -
clone_size: -
cdr3_aa: CASSNNSPLHF
cdr3_nt: TGTGCCAGCAGTAATAATTCACCCCTCCACTTT

j_call: TRBJ2-3
v_call: TRBV24-1
d_call: TRBD1
clone_size: few
cdr3_aa: CATSSAGTGSTDTQYF
cdr3_nt: TGTGCCACCAGTTCCGCCGGGACAGGGAGCACAGATACGCAGTATTTT

j_call: TRBJ1-1
v_call: TRBV9
d_call: -
clone_size: -
cdr3_aa: CASSVEPGGTEAFF
cdr3_nt: TGTGCCAGCAGCGTAGAGCCAGGTGGTACTGAAGCTTTCTTT

j_call: TRBJ1-3
v_call: TRBV24-1
d_call: -
clone_size: -
cdr3_aa: CATPAGGCFGNTIYF
cdr3_nt: TGTGCCACCCCAGCGGGGGGTTGCTTTGGAAACACCATATATTTT

j_call: TRBJ1-2
v_call: TRBV27
d_call: TRBD1
clone_size: few
cdr3_aa: CASSPGTGGRIYGYTF
cdr3_nt: TGTGCCAGCAGCCCCGGGACAGGGGGCAGGATCTATGGCTACACCTTC

j_call: TRBJ2-1
v_call: TRBV12-3/TRBV12-4
d_call: -
clone_size: few
cdr3_aa: CASSFSVQEQFF
cdr3_nt: TGTGCCAGCAGCTTCTCGGTCCAAGAGCAGTTCTTC

j_call: TRBJ2-3
v_call: TRBV6-4
d_call: TRBD2
clone_size: many
cdr3_aa: CASSDGREGSTDTQYF
cdr3_nt: TGTGCCAGCAGTGACGGGCGGGAGGGGAGCACAGATACGCAGTATTTT

j_call: TRBJ2-1
v_call: TRBV4-1
d_call: TRBD2
clone_size: -
cdr3_aa: CASSQALAGLNSYNEQFF
cdr3_nt: TGCGCCAGCAGCCAGGCCCTAGCGGGACTCAACTCCTACAATGAGCAGTTCTTC

j_call: TRBJ2-7
v_call: TRBV5-5
d_call: TRBD2
clone_size: -
cdr3_aa: CASSLAGAGGPNEQYF
cdr3_nt: TGTGCCAGCAGCTTGGCCGGTGCGGGAGGGCCAAACGAGCAGTACTTC

j_call: TRBJ2-2
v_call: TRBV4-1
d_call: -
clone_size: -
cdr3_aa: CASSLYIPLTGELFF
cdr3_nt: TGCGCCAGCAGCCTTTATATCCCACTAACCGGGGAGCTGTTTTTT

j_call: TRBJ1-3
v_call: TRBV7-6
d_call: TRBD1
clone_size: -
cdr3_aa: CASSARDRDSGNTIYF
cdr3_nt: TGTGCCAGCAGCGCCCGGGACAGGGACTCTGGAAACACCATATATTTT

j_call: TRBJ2-1
v_call: TRBV29-1
d_call: -
clone_size: few
cdr3_aa: CSVEDLGNQHGEQFF
cdr3_nt: TGCAGCGTTGAAGATTTAGGAAATCAGCATGGTGAGCAGTTCTTC

j_call: TRBJ1-2
v_call: TRBV12-3/TRBV12-4
d_call: -
clone_size: -
cdr3_aa: CASSLEERFGYTF
cdr3_nt: TGTGCCAGCAGTTTAGAGGAGAGGTTTGGGTACACCTTC